The sequence of this TCR beta chain was determined in a study of T-cell reconstitution after alpha-beta-depleted transplantation in children. CDR1 and CDR2 from the germline V gene are SGHAT and FQDESV (reference sequence). Trimming left V 5 bases short and J 4 bases short, with 26 bases between. This CDR3 contains 18 residues. TCRbeta library construction was performed incorporating unique molecular identifiers. TCRdb passed the PCR reads through MiXCR, listing each CDR3 protein once. The sample holds hundreds of thousands of distinct CDR3 sequences, about 15% seen once. This clonotype was counted many times.

The chain recombines TRBV11-1 with TRBJ1-1; the D gene is possibly TRBD1 (6 bases). This sequence originates from a human donor who donated a stem cell graft to a child with acute myeloid leukemia. The starting material was PBMCs from the stem cell graft donor, obtained from the stem cell graft. Here the CDR3 reads CASSQSGGSVLEGTEAFF. CDR3 nucleotides: TGTGCCAGCAGCCAATCGGGGGGCTCGGTGCTCGAGGGCACTGAAGCTTTCTTT.